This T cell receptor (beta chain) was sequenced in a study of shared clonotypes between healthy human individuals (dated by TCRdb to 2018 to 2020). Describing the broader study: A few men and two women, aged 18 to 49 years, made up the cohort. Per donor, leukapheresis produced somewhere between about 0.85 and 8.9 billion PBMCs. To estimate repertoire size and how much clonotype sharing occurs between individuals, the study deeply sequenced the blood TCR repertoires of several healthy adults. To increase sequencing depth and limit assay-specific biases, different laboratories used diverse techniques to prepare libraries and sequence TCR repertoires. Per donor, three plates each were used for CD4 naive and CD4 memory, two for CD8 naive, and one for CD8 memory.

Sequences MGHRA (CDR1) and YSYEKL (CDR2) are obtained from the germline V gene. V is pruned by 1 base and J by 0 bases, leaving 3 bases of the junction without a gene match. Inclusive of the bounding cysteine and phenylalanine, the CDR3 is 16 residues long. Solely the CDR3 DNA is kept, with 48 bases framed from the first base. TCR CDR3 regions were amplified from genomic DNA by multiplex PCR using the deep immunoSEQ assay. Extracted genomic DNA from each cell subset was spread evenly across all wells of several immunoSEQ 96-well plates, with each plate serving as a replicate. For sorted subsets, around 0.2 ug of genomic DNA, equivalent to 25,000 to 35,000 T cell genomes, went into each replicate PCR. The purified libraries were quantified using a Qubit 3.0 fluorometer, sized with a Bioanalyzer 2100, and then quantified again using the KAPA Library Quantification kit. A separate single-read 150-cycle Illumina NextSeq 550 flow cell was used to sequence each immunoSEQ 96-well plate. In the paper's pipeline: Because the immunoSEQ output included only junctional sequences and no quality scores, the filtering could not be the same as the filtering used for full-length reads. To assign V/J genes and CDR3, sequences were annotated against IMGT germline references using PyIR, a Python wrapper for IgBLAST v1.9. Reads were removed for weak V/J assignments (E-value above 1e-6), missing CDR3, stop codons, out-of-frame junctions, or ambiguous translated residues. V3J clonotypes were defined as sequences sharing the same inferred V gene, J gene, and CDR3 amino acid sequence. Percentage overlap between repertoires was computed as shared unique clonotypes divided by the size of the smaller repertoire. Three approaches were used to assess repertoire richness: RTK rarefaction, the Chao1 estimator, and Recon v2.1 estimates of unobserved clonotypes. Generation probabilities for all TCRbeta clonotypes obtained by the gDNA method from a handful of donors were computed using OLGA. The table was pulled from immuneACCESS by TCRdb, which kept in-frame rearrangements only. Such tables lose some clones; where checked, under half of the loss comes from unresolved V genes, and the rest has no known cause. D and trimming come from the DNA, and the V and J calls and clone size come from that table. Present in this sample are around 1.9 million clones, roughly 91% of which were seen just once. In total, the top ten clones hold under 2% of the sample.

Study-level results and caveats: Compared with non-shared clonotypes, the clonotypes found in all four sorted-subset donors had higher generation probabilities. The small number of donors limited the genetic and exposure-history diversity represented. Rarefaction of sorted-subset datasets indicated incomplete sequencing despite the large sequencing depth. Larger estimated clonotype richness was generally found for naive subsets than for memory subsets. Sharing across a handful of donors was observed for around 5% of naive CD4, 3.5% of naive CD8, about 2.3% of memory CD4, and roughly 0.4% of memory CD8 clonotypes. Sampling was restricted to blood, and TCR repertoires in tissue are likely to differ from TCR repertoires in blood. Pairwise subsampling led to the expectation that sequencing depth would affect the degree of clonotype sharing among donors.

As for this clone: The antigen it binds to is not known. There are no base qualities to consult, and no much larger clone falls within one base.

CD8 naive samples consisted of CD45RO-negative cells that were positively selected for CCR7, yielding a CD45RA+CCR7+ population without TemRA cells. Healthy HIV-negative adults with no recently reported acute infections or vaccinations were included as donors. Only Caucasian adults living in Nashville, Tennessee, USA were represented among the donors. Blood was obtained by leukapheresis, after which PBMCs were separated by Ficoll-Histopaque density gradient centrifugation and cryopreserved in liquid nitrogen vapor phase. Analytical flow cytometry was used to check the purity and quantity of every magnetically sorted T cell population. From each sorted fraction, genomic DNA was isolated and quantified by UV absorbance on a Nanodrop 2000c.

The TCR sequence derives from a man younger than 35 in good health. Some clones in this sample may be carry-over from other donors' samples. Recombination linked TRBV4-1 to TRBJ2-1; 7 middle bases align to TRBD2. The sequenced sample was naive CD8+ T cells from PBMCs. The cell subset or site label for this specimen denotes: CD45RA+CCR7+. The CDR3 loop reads CASSQGAGSSYNEQFF. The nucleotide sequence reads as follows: TGCGCCAGCAGCCAAGGAGCGGGAAGCTCCTACAATGAGCAGTTCTTC.